This T cell receptor beta chain was sequenced in a study of T-cell memory formation after mild COVID-19. Study overall: There were largely donor-specific TCR clusters.

Comments on this clonotype: The antigen is unknown.

The CDR3 is 16 residues long. Germline-derived CDR1 and CDR2 are ENHRY and SYGVKD. Trimming cost V 2 bases and J 1 base, with 13 bases left between them. Points from the study as a whole: Clones shrinking between day 15 and 85 showed a balanced CD4/CD8 split, and those that grew later tilted toward CD4+. Most CD4+ clones that shrank were in CM and EM, while CD8+ ones turned up in EMRA.

The 5'RACE method, run with constant-segment primers, produced TCR alpha and TCR beta cDNA libraries (carrying sample barcodes and UMIs). From the 5' RACE reads, TCRdb called clonotypes with MiXCR, one entry per CDR3 protein. The sample consists of 200,000 to 300,000 distinct CDR3 sequences, approximately 16% of them appearing once. Sequencing input: PBMCs or a T cell subset sorted from them (not recorded which). The source of this sequence is a man between 18 and 35 years old who had mild COVID-19 (a few samples of this study predate the infection). Cell type and time point are not known. The chain is built from TRBV10-3 and TRBJ2-3, with D possibly called TRBD1 or TRBD2 (6 bases each). CDR3 bases: TGTGCCATCAGTGAGAGGGGGGATGGGGGCACAGATACGCAGTATTTT. This translates into CAISERGDGGTDTQYF.